Sequencing of this T cell receptor (beta chain) was carried out in a study of technical replicates of blood from a few donors. Some clones are missing from TCRdb's copy, which holds only in-frame ones; the method was immunoSEQ multiplex PCR. The sample consists of over 50,000 clones, approximately 92% of them appearing once. The ends were cut back, 5 bases at V and 4 bases at J, with 12 bases in the middle. The germline V gene encodes CDR1 MNHEY and CDR2 SMNVEV (reference sequence). The CDR3 covers 14 residues. The source is a human donor in good health. Some clones in this sample may be carry-over from other donors' samples. This chain links TRBV27 with TRBJ2-1; D perhaps matches TRBD2 (6 bases). Sample: PBMCs. In nucleotides, the CDR3 is TGTGCCAGCAGTGTGGGACTTCTATACAATGAGCAGTTCTTC. Translating it yields CASSVGLLYNEQFF.